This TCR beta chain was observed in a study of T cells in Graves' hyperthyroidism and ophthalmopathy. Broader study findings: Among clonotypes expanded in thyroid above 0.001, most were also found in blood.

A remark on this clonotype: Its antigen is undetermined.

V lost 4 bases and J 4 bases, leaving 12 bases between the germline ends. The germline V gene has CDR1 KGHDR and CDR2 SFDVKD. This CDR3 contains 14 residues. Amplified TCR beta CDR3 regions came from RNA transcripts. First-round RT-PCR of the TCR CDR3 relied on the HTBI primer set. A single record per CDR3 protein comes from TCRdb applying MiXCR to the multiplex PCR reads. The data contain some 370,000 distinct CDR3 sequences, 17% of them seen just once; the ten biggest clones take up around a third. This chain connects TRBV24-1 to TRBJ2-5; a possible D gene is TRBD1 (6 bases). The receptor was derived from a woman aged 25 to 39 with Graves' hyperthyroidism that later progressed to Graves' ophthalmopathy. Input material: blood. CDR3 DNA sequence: TGTGCCACCAGTGAACCAAAAGGGGGAGAGACCCAGTACTTC. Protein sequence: CATSEPKGGETQYF.